The 15 T cell receptor beta chains in this list originate from one sample, sequenced in a study of human T cells and chemical hapten exposure. MiXCR was run by TCRdb on the RACE reads, yielding one entry per CDR3 protein. The table has 130,000 or so distinct CDR3 sequences, about 11% seen once. Time point meaning: patch test 3, about 24 weeks after DPC sensitization. Regarding treatment: therapeutic diphenylcyclopropenone sensitization with weekly scalp DPC. This specimen was whole blood, taken in connection with sensitization to the hapten diphenylcyclopropenone (DPC). The receptors come from a woman aged 50 to 65 with alopecia areata. Some clones in this sample may be carry-over from other donors' samples.

In its sample, this clonotype was seen many times. J is TRBJ2-1 and V is TRBV29-1; no clear D gene. CDR3 length equals 12 residues. Trimming removed 2 bases at V and 5 bases at J, with 7 bases between. Germline V lookup: CDR1 SQVTM, CDR2 ANQGSEA. The CDR3 coding sequence is TGCAGCGTTGAAAAGGTAAACAATGAGCAGTTCTTC. It translates to CSVEKVNNEQFF.

This rearrangement joins TRBV10-3 to TRBJ1-1; D might be TRBD1 (5 bases). V lost 8 bases and J lost 5, with 12 bases in between. This CDR3 comprises 12 residues. Per germline, CDR1 ENHRY and CDR2 SYGVKD. The chain's CDR3 is CAIFGGGTEAFF. Here the CDR3 DNA reads TGTGCCATCTTTGGCGGGGGAACTGAAGCTTTCTTT.

Many counts were recorded for this clonotype. CDR3 amino acids: CSASELALPQFF. The CDR3 DNA reads as TGCAGTGCTAGCGAACTAGCTCTGCCCCAGTTCTTC. The chain carries TRBV20-1 and TRBJ2-1, with D tentatively TRBD2 (6 bases). The CDR3 loop spans 12 amino acids. With 3 bases removed from V and 13 bases from J, the gap between germline ends came to 16 bases. Germline-derived CDR1 and CDR2 are DFQATT and SNEGSKA (reference sequence).

The sample holds a few counts of this clonotype. The chain links TRBV29-1 to TRBJ1-1, with 7 bases that match TRBD1. CDR1 SQVTM and CDR2 ANQGSEA come from the germline V gene. V lost 0 bases to trimming and J lost 5 bases; unmatched junction nucleotides: 9. The CDR3 consists of 15 residues. The CDR3 DNA sequence: TGCAGCGTTGAAGATCGGAATAGGGGGCAGACTGAAGCTTTCTTT. Translation: CSVEDRNRGQTEAFF.

This chain connects TRBV20-1 to TRBJ1-4; the D is unclear. The V gene lost 0 bases and the J gene lost 4 bases, with 12 bases spanning the gap. Germline assignment: CDR1 DFQATT and CDR2 SNEGSKA (reference sequence). The CDR3 spans 15 residues. CDR3 in amino acids: CSARDSWALNEKLFF. The CDR3 nucleotides read TGCAGTGCTAGAGATAGCTGGGCGCTTAATGAAAAACTGTTTTTT.

In its sample, this clonotype was seen a few times. The chain recombines TRBV28 with TRBJ1-6, with 7 bases lining up with TRBD1. Looked up from germline, CDR1 is MDHEN and CDR2 is SYDVKM. The V segment lost 2 bases and the J segment 4 bases; nucleotides outside the gene matches: 2. The CDR3 runs to 15 residues. The CDR3 region is CASSLDRAYNSPLHF. The CDR3 region has the DNA TGTGCCAGCAGTTTAGACAGGGCGTATAATTCACCCCTCCACTTT.

This clonotype was counted at least ten times. The chain couples TRBV29-1 to TRBJ1-2, with D perhaps matching TRBD1 (6 bases). Trimming left V 3 bases short and J 7 bases short, with 18 bases between. The CDR3 has 14 residues. Germline loops: CDR1 SQVTM, CDR2 ANQGSEA. CDR3 bases: TGCAGCGTTGATCCGGGACACCTCTTGGGTGGCTACACCTTC. This translates into CSVDPGHLLGGYTF.

This clonotype was seen ten or more times. This sequence joins TRBV27 and TRBJ2-7; 11 nucleotides align to TRBD1. Germline V gene lookup returns CDR1 MNHEY and CDR2 SMNVEV (reference sequence). The CDR3 is 14 amino acids. Trimming took 5 bases from V and 3 from J; bases not matched to a gene: 3. The CDR3 bases are TGTGCCAGCAGTCCAGGGACAGGGGGCTACGAGCAGTACTTC. This translates into CASSPGTGGYEQYF.

In this sample, this clonotype turned up a few times. The CDR3 DNA reads TGTGCCAGCAGCTTCCTAGGGGGGGTAGAAGGAAACACCATATATTTT. This sequence encodes CASSFLGGVEGNTIYF. This chain links TRBV7-2 with TRBJ1-3, with D perhaps TRBD1 (6 bases). Trimming cost V 3 bases and J 4 bases, with 16 bases left between them. Germline V gene data show CDR1 as SGHTA and CDR2 as FQGNSA. CDR3 size: 16 residues.

The table lists this clonotype with a few counts. V usage is TRBV29-1 and J usage is TRBJ1-1, with unresolved D. V lost 3 bases, J lost 1 base, and 6 bases lay in between. This CDR3 is built from 12 residues. CDR1 is SQVTM, CDR2 ANQGSEA, per germline. In nucleotides, the CDR3 is TGCAGCGTTGAGGCGGGGAACACTGAAGCTTTCTTT. This gives the protein CSVEAGNTEAFF.

The chain joins TRBV30 to TRBJ1-1; D may be TRBD1 (5 bases). The CDR3 has 12 amino acids. The germline CDR1 and CDR2 sequences are GTSNPN and SVGIG (reference sequence). V was clipped by 2 bases and J by 8 bases, with 12 bases between them. In nucleotides, the CDR3 is TGTGCCTGGAGTAAGACCCCAGGGGAAGCTTTCTTT. Residues: CAWSKTPGEAFF.

This clonotype showed up many times. V usage is TRBV10-2 and J usage is TRBJ1-5, with D possibly matching TRBD1 (5 bases). V dropped 5 bases and J dropped 5 bases, with 10 bases sitting between them. Germline loops: CDR1 WSHSY, CDR2 SAAADI. This CDR3 contains 13 residues. CDR3 sequence reads: CASSNGRDQPQHF. The CDR3 region has the DNA TGCGCCAGCAGTAACGGCAGGGATCAGCCCCAGCATTTT.

The CDR3 nucleotides read TGCAGTGCTAGCCTAGCGGCTGAGCAGTACTTC. Protein: CSASLAAEQYF. The genes are TRBV20-1 and TRBJ2-7; TRBD2 aligns across 7 bases. From germline, CDR1 is DFQATT and CDR2 SNEGSKA (reference sequence). The length of the CDR3 is 11 residues. Germline trimming cut 3 bases from V and 7 bases from J; bases unmatched to any gene: 3.

V gene TRBV7-2 combines with J gene TRBJ2-7; 7 bases are a match to TRBD1. Germline values: CDR1 SGHTA, CDR2 FQGNSA. V lost 2 bases and J lost 7; bases outside the gene matches: 14. This CDR3 has 16 residues. This CDR3 reads CASSLRPDRSWGEQYF. For the CDR3, the DNA is TGTGCCAGCAGCTTACGCCCGGACAGGAGCTGGGGGGAGCAGTACTTC.

The chain is built from TRBV6-5 and TRBJ2-7; 9 bases line up with TRBD2. The CDR3 length is 16 residues. CDR1 and CDR2 (germline): MNHEY, SVGAGI. The trim removed 0 bases at V and 5 bases at J, leaving 8 bases unmatched. In DNA, the CDR3 is TGTGCCAGCAGTTACTCCGCTAGCGGGGTAACCGACGAGCAGTACTTC. The encoded protein is CASSYSASGVTDEQYF.